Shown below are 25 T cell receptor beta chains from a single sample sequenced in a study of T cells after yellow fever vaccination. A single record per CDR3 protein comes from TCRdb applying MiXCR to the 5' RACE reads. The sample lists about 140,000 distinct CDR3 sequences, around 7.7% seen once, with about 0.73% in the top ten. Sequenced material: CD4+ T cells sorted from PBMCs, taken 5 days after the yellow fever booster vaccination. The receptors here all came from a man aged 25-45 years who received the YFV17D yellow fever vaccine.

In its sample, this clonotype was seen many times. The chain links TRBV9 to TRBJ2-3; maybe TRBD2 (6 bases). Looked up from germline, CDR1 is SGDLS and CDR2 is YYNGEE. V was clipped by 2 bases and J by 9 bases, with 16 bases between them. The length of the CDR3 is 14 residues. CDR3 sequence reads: CASSVRESDRTQYF. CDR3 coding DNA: TGTGCCAGCAGCGTCCGGGAGTCAGATCGCACGCAGTATTTT.

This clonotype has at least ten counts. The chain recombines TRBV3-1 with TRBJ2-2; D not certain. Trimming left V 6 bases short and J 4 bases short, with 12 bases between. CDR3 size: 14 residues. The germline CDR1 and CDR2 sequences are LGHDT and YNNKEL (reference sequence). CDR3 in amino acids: CASSQLRTTGELFF. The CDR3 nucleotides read TGTGCCAGCAGTCAGCTGAGAACCACCGGGGAGCTGTTTTTT.

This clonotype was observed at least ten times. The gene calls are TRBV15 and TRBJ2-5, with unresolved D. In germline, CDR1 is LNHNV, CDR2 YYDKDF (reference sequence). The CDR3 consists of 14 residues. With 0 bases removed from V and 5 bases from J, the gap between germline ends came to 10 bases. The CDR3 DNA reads TGTGCCACCAGCAGAGAACTTGAGACGGAGACCCAGTACTTC. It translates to CATSRELETETQYF.

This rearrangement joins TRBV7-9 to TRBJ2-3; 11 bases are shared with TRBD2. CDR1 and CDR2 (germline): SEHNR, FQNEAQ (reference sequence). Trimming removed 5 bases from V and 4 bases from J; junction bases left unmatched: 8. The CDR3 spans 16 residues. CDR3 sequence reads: CASSARLAGSSDTQYF. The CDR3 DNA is TGTGCCAGCAGCGCGAGACTAGCGGGATCATCAGATACGCAGTATTTT.

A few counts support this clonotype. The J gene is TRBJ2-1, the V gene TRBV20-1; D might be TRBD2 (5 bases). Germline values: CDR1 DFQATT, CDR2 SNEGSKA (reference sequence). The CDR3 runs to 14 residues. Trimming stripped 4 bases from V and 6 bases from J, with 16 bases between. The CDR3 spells CSAIEGAWSNEQFF. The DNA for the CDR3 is TGCAGTGCTATAGAGGGCGCGTGGTCCAATGAGCAGTTCTTC.

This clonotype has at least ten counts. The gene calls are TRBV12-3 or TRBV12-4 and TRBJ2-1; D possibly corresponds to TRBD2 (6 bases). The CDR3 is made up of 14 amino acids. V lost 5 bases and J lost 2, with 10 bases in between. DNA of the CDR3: TGTGCCAGCAGTCCGCGGAGGGCCTACAATGAGCAGTTCTTC. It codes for CASSPRRAYNEQFF.

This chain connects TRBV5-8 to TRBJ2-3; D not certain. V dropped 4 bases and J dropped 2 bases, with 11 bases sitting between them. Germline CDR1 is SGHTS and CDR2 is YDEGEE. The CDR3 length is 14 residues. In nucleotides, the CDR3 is TGTGCCAGCAGCCGTGATACTGACACAGATACGCAGTATTTT. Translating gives CASSRDTDTDTQYF.

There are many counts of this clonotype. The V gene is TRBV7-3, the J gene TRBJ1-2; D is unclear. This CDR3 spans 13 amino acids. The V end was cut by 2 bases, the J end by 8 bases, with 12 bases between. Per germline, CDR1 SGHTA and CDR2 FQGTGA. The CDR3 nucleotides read TGTGCCAGCAGCTTATCCAACAGTCACGGCTACACCTTC. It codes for CASSLSNSHGYTF. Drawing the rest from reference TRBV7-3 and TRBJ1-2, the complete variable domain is GAGVSQTPSNKVTEKGKYVELRCDPISGHTALYWYRQSLGQGPEFLIYFQGTGAADDSGLPNDRFFAVRPEGSVSTLKIQRTERGDSAVYLCASSLSNSHGYTFGSGTRLTVV.

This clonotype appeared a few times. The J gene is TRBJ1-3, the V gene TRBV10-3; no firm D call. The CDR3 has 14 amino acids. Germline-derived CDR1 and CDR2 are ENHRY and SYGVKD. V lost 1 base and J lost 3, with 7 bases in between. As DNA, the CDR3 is TGTGCCATCAGTGAGTTCGGTTTTGGAAACACCATATATTTT. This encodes CAISEFGFGNTIYF.

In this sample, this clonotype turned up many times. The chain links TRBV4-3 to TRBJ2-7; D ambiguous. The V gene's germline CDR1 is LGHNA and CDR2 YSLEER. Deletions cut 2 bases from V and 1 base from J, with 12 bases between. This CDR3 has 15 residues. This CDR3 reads CASSQRQAESYEQYF. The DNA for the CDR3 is TGCGCCAGCAGCCAACGCCAGGCGGAGTCCTACGAGCAGTACTTC.

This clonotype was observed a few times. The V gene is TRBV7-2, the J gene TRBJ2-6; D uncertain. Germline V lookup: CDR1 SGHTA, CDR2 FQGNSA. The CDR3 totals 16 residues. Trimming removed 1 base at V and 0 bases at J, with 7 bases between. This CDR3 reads CASSLVSNSGANVLTF. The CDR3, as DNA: TGTGCCAGCAGCTTAGTGTCGAACTCTGGGGCCAACGTCCTGACTTTC.

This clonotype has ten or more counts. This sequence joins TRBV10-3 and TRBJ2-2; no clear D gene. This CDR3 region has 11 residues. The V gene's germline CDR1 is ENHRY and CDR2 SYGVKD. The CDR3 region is CAHRGSGELFF. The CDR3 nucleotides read TGTGCACATCGTGGCAGCGGGGAGCTGTTTTTT.

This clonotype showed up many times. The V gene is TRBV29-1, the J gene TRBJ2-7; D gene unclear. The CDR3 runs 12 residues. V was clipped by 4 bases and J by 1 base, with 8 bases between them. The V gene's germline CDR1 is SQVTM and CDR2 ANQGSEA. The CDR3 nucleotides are TGCAGCGTTGGTCAGATTTCCTACGAGCAGTACTTC. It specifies CSVGQISYEQYF.

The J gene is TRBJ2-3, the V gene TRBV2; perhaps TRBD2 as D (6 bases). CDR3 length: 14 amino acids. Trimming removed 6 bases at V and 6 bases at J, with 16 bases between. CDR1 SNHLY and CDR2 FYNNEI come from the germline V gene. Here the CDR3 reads CASRGTGSQDTQYF. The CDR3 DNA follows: TGTGCCAGCAGGGGGACTGGGTCTCAGGATACGCAGTATTTT.

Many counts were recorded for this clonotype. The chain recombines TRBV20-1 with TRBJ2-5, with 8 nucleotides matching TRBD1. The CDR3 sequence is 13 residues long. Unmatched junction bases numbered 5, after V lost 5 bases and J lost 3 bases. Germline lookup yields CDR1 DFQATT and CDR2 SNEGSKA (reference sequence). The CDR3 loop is CSAFQTGEETQYF. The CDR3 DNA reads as TGCAGTGCTTTCCAGACAGGGGAAGAGACCCAGTACTTC.

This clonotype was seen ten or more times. The CDR3 coding sequence is TGCAGTGCTAATACGTTAGGTTATAATTCACCCCTCCACTTT. This encodes CSANTLGYNSPLHF. The chain employs TRBV20-1 and TRBJ1-6; D gene uncertain. CDR3 length equals 14 residues. The V end was cut by 4 bases, the J end by 4 bases, with 11 bases between. Germline V gives CDR1 DFQATT, CDR2 SNEGSKA (reference sequence).

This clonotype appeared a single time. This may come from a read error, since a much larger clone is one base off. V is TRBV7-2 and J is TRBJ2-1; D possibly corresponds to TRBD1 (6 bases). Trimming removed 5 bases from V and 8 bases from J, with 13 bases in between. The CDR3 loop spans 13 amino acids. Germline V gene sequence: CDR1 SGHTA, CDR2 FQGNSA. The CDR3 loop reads CASSQNRDHEQFF. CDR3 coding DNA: TGTGCCAGCAGCCAAAACAGGGATCATGAGCAGTTCTTC.

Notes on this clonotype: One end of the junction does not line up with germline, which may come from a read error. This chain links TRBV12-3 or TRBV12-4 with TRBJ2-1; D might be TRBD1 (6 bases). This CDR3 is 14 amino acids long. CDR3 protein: CASSFPGRGNGQFF. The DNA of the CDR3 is TGTGCCAGCAGTTTTCCGGGCAGGGGAAATGGGCAGTTCTTC.

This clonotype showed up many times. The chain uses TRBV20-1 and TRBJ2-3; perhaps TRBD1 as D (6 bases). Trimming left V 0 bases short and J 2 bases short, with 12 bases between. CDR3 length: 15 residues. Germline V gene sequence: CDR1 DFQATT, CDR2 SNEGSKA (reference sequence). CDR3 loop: CSARDLRGATDTQYF. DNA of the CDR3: TGCAGTGCTAGAGATCTCAGGGGCGCCACAGATACGCAGTATTTT.

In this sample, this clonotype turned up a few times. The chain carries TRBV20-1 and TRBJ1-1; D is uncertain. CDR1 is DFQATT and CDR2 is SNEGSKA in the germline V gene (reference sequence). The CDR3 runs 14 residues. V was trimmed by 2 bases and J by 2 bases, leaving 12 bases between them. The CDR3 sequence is CSARSPAVNTEAFF. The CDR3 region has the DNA TGCAGTGCTAGATCTCCGGCGGTTAACACTGAAGCTTTCTTT.

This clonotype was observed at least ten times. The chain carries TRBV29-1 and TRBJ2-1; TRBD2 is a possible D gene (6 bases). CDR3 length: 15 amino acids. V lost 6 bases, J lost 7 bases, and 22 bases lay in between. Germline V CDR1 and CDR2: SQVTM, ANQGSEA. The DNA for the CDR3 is TGCAGCGTGGTCCGGCGCGGCGGGATTGGGAATGAGCAGTTCTTC. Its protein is CSVVRRGGIGNEQFF.

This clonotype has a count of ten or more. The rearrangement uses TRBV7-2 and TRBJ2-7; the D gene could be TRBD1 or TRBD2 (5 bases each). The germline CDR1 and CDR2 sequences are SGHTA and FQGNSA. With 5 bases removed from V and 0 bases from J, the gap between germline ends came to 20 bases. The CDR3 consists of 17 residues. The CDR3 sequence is CASSTRGGAEISYEQYF. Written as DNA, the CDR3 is TGTGCCAGCAGCACACGTGGGGGAGCGGAAATCTCCTACGAGCAGTACTTC.

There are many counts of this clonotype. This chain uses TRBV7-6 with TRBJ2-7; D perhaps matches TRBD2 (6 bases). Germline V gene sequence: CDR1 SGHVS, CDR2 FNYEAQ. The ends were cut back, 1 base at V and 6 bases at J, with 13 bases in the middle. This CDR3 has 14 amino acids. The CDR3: CASSLEGGVSEQYF. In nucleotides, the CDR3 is TGTGCCAGCAGCTTAGAAGGAGGGGTGAGCGAGCAGTACTTC. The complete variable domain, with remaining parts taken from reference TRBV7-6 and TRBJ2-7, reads GAGVSQSPRYKVTKRGQDVALRCDPISGHVSLYWYRQALGQGPEFLTYFNYEAQQDKSGLPNDRFSAERPEGSISTLTIQRTEQRDSAMYRCASSLEGGVSEQYFGPGTRLTVT.

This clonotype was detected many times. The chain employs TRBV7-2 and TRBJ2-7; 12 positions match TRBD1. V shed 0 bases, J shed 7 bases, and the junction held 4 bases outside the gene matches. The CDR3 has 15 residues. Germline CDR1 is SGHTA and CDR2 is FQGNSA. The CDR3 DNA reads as TGTGCCAGCAGCTTAGCAGGGACAGGGGGCATGGAGCAGTACTTC. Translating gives CASSLAGTGGMEQYF. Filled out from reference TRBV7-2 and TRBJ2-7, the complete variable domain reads GAGVSQSPSNKVTEKGKDVELRCDPISGHTALYWYRQSLGQGLEFLIYFQGNSAPDKSGLPSDRFSAERTGGSVSTLTIQRTQQEDSAVYLCASSLAGTGGMEQYFGPGTRLTVT.

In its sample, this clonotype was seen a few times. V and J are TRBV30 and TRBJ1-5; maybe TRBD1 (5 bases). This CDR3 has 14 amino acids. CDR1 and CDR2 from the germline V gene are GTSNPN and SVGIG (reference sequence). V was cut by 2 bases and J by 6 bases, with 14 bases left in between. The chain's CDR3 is CAWSRGTGAQPQHF. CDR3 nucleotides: TGTGCCTGGAGTCGGGGGACGGGAGCTCAGCCCCAGCATTTT.